These T cell receptor beta chains were read from a single sample in a study of T cells in Graves' hyperthyroidism and ophthalmopathy. TCRdb ran MiXCR on the multiplex PCR reads and lists one entry per CDR3 protein. In the table there are hundreds of thousands of distinct CDR3 sequences, roughly 15% of which are singletons. Sequenced: blood. The receptors derive from a middle-aged woman with Graves' ophthalmopathy. Both conserved end residues are part of each CDR3. Fields, in order: V gene, J gene, clone size, D gene, CDR3 protein, CDR3 DNA. A D gene is named only where the DNA matches it firmly. Clone size is not always given. Where it is, it says once, few, many or a class for expanded clones.

>TRBV12-3/TRBV12-4|TRBJ2-5|many|TRBD1
CASRRTGTQETQYF
TGTGCCAGCAGGAGGACAGGGACTCAAGAGACCCAGTACTTC
>TRBV6-1|TRBJ2-1|-|TRBD2
CASRGAGVGNEQFF
TGTGCCAGCAGAGGAGCGGGAGTGGGGAATGAGCAGTTCTTC
>TRBV6-2/TRBV6-3|TRBJ2-2|few|TRBD2
CASSFVLAGDTGELFF
TGTGCCAGCAGTTTCGTACTAGCGGGAGACACCGGGGAGCTGTTTTTT
>TRBV10-3|TRBJ2-5|many|TRBD1
CAISPRQGPQETQYF
TGTGCCATCAGTCCAAGACAGGGCCCCCAAGAGACCCAGTACTTC
>TRBV6-1|TRBJ2-5|many|-
CASSEVGNQETQYF
TGTGCCAGCAGTGAAGTCGGCAACCAAGAGACCCAGTACTTC
>TRBV6-5|TRBJ2-5|many|-
CASSYSGTGTQETQYF
TGTGCCAGCAGTTACTCGGGAACAGGAACACAAGAGACCCAGTACTTC
>TRBV6-5|TRBJ1-1|many|-
CASSYARMGFGTEAFF
TGTGCCAGCAGTTACGCCCGTATGGGTTTCGGCACTGAAGCTTTCTTT
>TRBV7-2|TRBJ1-3|many|-
CASATEGPSGNTIYF
TGTGCCAGCGCCACCGAGGGGCCCTCTGGAAACACCATATATTTT
>TRBV2|TRBJ2-5|-|TRBD1
CASSGTGVYQETQYF
TGTGCCAGCAGTGGGACAGGCGTCTACCAAGAGACCCAGTACTTC
>TRBV7-2|TRBJ2-7|many|-
CASSSGTGKTYEQYF
TGTGCCAGCAGCTCGGGGACGGGAAAAACCTACGAGCAGTACTTC
>TRBV20-1|TRBJ2-2|-|-
CSASYGTTGELFF
TGCAGTGCTAGTTACGGGACCACCGGGGAGCTGTTTTTT
>TRBV12-3/TRBV12-4|TRBJ1-3|many|TRBD1
CASQRQGTWNTIYF
TGTGCCAGCCAACGACAGGGCACTTGGAACACCATATATTTT
>TRBV27|TRBJ1-1|many|-
CASSSGQGLAEAFF
TGTGCCAGCAGTTCCGGGCAGGGGCTTGCTGAAGCTTTCTTT
>TRBV19|TRBJ2-5|-|-
CASNQQGEETQYF
TGTGCCAGTAACCAGCAGGGAGAGGAGACCCAGTACTTC
>TRBV9|TRBJ1-2|many|-
CASSVVQESGYTF
TGTGCCAGCAGCGTAGTACAGGAGTCGGGCTACACCTTC
>TRBV11-3|TRBJ2-3|-|-
CASSLVGLQPTYSSTDTQYF
TGTGCCAGCAGCTTAGTGGGGCTCCAACCCACCTACTCTAGCACAGATACGCAGTATTTT
>TRBV28|TRBJ1-6|-|-
CASSLRRWGNSPLHF
TGTGCCAGCAGTTTAAGGCGCTGGGGGAATTCACCCCTCCACTTT
>TRBV5-1|TRBJ2-5|many|-
CASSFSGRVYQETQYF
TGCGCCAGCAGCTTTTCGGGACGGGTGTACCAAGAGACCCAGTACTTC
>TRBV24-1|TRBJ2-7|-|-
CATSDPPGEQYF
TGTGCCACCAGTGATCCCCCAGGCGAGCAGTACTTC
>TRBV29-1|TRBJ1-1|many|-
CSVEDRGGEAFF
TGCAGCGTTGAAGATCGAGGGGGGGAAGCTTTCTTT
>TRBV20-1|TRBJ2-7|many|-
CSARDLGKGNEQYF
TGCAGTGCTAGAGATCTGGGGAAGGGAAACGAGCAGTACTTC
>TRBV6-1|TRBJ1-5|-|-
CASSESGRSTIAPQHF
TGTGCCAGCAGTGAATCGGGACGTTCGACTATAGCCCCCCAGCATTTT
>TRBV12-3/TRBV12-4|TRBJ2-2|-|TRBD2
CASSTEIAGTNTGELFF
TGTGCCAGCAGTACCGAAATAGCGGGGACGAACACCGGGGAGCTGTTTTTT
>TRBV19|TRBJ1-1|many|-
CASSIDGSGDTEAFF
TGTGCCAGTAGTATAGACGGGTCAGGGGACACTGAAGCTTTCTTT
>TRBV6-1|TRBJ1-2|few|TRBD1
CASSDRDSDYGYTF
TGTGCCAGCAGTGATCGGGACAGTGACTATGGCTACACCTTC
>TRBV5-1|TRBJ2-7|few|-
CASSPPSDRDIYEQYF
TGCGCCAGCAGCCCCCCGTCCGACAGAGATATCTACGAGCAGTACTTC
>TRBV20-1|TRBJ2-7|-|TRBD2
CSARDPGSGSYEQYF
TGCAGTGCTAGAGACCCGGGTAGCGGGAGCTACGAGCAGTACTTC
>TRBV6-1|TRBJ2-7|few|-
CASGAAISYEQYF
TGTGCCAGCGGGGCAGCCATTTCCTACGAGCAGTACTTC
>TRBV28|TRBJ1-2|many|-
CASTPAGAMGSTF
TGTGCCAGCACCCCGGCCGGGGCTATGGGGAGTACCTTC
>TRBV4-1|TRBJ1-1|many|-
CASSPRDTENTEAFF
TGCGCCAGCAGCCCGCGGGACACGGAGAACACTGAAGCTTTCTTT
>TRBV28|TRBJ2-7|many|-
CASSARTATYEQYF
TGTGCCAGCAGTGCCAGGACGGCTACCTACGAGCAGTACTTC
>TRBV6-1|TRBJ2-7|-|-
CASHPAGPPYEQYF
TGTGCCAGTCACCCAGCGGGCCCTCCCTACGAGCAGTACTTC
>TRBV29-1|TRBJ2-5|many|TRBD2
CSVEDSGRETQYF
TGCAGCGTTGAAGATTCCGGGAGGGAGACCCAGTACTTC
>TRBV6-5|TRBJ2-5|-|TRBD2
CASSYGLGAQYF
TGTGCCAGCAGTTACGGACTAGGGGCCCAGTACTTC
>TRBV30|TRBJ2-5|many|-
CAWSDGRTQETQYF
TGTGCCTGGAGTGATGGACGGACCCAAGAGACCCAGTACTTC
>TRBV29-1|TRBJ2-7|many|-
CSVDSGEQYF
TGCAGCGTTGACTCTGGCGAGCAGTACTTC
>TRBV7-9|TRBJ1-5|many|-
CASSPQGSSNQPQHF
TGTGCCAGCAGCCCGCAGGGGAGTAGCAATCAGCCCCAGCATTTT
>TRBV27|TRBJ2-5|many|TRBD2
CASSPESGIQQTQYF
TGTGCCAGCAGTCCGGAAAGCGGGATTCAACAGACCCAGTACTTC